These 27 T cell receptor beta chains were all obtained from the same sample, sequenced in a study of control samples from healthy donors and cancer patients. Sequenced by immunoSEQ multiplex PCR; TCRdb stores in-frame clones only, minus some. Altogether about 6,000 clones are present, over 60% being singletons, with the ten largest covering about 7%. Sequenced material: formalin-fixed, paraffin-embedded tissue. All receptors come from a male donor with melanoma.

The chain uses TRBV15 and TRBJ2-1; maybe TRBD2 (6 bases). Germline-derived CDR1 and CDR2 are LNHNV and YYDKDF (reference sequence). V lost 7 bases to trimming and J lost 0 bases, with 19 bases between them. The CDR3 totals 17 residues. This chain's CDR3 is CATTPFSGARSYNEQFF. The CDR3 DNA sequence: TGTGCCACCACCCCTTTCTCGGGAGCTCGCTCCTACAATGAGCAGTTCTTC.

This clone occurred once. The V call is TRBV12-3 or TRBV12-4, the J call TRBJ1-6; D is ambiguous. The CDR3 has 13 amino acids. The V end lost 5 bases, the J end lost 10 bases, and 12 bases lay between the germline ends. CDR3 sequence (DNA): TGTGCCAGCAGTCTTCCCGGGTCCTCACCCCTCCACTTT. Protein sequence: CASSLPGSSPLHF.

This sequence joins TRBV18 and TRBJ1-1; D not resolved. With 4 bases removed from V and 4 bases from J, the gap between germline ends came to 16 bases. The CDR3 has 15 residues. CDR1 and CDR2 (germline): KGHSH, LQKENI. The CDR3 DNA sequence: TGTGCCAGCTCACTTATTAGCGGAACGAGCACTGAAGCTTTCTTT. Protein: CASSLISGTSTEAFF.

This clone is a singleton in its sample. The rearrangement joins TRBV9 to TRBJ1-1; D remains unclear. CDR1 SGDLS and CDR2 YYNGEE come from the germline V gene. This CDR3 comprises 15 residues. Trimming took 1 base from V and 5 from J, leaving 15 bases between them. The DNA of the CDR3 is TGTGCCAGCAGCGTACTCGGCAGCCGAGGGACTGAAGCTTTCTTT. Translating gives CASSVLGSRGTEAFF.

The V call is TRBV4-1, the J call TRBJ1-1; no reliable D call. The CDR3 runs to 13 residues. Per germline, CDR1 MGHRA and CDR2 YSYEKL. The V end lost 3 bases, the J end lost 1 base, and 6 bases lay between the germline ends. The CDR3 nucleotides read TGCGCCAGCAGCCAGGGCACGAACACTGAAGCTTTCTTT. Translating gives CASSQGTNTEAFF.

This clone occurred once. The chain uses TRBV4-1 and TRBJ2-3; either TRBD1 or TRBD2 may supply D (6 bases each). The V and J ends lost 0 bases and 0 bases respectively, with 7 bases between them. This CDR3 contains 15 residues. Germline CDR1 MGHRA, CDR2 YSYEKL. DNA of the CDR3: TGCGCCAGCAGCCAAGAAGGGGGGAGCACAGATACGCAGTATTTT. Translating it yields CASSQEGGSTDTQYF.

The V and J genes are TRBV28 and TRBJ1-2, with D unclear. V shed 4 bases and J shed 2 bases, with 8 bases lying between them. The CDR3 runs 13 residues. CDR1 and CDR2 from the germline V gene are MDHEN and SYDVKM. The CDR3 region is CASSSNGNYGYTF. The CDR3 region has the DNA TGTGCCAGCAGTTCCAACGGGAACTATGGCTACACCTTC.

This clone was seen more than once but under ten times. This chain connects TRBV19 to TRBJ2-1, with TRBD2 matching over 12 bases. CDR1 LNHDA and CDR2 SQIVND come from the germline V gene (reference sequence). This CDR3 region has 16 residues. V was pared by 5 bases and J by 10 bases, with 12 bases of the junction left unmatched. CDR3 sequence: CASSGRLAGESEEQFF. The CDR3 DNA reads TGTGCCAGTAGTGGCCGACTAGCGGGAGAAAGTGAAGAGCAGTTCTTC.

The CDR3 protein is CASSQEPFRLKIYGYTF. Written as DNA, the CDR3 is TGCGCCAGCAGCCAAGAGCCTTTTAGGTTAAAAATCTATGGCTACACCTTC. This chain connects TRBV4-1 to TRBJ1-2; D gene ambiguous. The CDR3 runs to 17 residues. V dropped 0 bases and J dropped 4 bases, with 18 bases sitting between them. Germline CDR1 MGHRA, CDR2 YSYEKL.

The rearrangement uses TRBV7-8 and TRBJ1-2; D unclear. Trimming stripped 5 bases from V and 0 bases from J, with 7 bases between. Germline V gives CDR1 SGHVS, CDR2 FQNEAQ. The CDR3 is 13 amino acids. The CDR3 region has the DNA TGTGCCAGCAGCCCAGGAACTAACTATGGCTACACCTTC. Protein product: CASSPGTNYGYTF.

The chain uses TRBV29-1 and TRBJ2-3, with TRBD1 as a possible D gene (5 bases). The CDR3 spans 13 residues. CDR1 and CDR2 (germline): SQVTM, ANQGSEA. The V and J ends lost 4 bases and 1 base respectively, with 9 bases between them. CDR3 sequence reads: CSVGQGGTDTQYF. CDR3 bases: TGCAGCGTTGGGCAGGGTGGCACAGATACGCAGTATTTT.

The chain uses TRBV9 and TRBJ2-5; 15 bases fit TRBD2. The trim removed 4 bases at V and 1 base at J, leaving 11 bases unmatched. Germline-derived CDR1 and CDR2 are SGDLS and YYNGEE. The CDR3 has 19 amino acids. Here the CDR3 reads CASSSGLAGGLGLQETQYF. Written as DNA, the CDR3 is TGTGCCAGCAGCTCTGGACTAGCGGGAGGGCTGGGACTCCAAGAGACCCAGTACTTC.

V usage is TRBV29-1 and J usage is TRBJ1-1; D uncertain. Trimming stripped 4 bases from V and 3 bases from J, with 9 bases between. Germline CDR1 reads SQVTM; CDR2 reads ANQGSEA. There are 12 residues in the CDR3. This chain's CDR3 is CSVVSEDTEAFF. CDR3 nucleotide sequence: TGCAGCGTTGTATCGGAGGACACTGAAGCTTTCTTT. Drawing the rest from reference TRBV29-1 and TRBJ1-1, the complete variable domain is SAVISQKPSRDICQRGTSLTIQCQVDSQVTMMFWYRQQPGQSLTLIATANQGSEATYESGFVIDKFPISRPNLTFSTLTVSNMSPEDSSIYLCSVVSEDTEAFFGQGTRLTVV.

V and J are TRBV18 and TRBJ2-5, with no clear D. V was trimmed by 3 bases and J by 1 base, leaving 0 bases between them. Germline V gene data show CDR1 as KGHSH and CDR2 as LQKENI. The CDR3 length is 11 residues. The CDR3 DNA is TGTGCCAGCTCACCCCAAGAGACCCAGTACTTC. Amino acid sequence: CASSPQETQYF.

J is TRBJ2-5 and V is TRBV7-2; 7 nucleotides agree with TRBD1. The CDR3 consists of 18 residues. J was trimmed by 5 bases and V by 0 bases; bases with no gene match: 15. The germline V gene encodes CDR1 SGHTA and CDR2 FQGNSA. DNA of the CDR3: TGTGCCAGCAGCTTAGCCGGGATCGGACAAAGGGGGCGGGAGACCCAGTACTTC. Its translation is CASSLAGIGQRGRETQYF.

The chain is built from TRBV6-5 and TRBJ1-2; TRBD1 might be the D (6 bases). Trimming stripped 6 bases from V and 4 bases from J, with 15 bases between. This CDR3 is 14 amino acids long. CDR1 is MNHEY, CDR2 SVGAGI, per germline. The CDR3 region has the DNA TGTGCCAGCAGCTTCCAGGGACACTTCTATGGCTACACCTTC. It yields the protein CASSFQGHFYGYTF.

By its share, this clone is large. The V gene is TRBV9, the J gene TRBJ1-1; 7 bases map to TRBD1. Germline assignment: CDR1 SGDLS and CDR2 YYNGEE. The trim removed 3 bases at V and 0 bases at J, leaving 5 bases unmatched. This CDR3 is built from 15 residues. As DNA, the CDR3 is TGTGCCAGCAGCGAATCAGGGGGTATGAACACTGAAGCTTTCTTT. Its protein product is CASSESGGMNTEAFF.

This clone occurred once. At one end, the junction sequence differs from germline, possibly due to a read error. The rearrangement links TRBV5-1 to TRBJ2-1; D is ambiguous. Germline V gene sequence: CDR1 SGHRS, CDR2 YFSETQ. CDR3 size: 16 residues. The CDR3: CASSLDLGSSSNEQFF. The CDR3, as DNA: TGCGCCAGCAGCTTGGATTTGGGGTCCTCCTCCAATGAGCAGTTCTTC.

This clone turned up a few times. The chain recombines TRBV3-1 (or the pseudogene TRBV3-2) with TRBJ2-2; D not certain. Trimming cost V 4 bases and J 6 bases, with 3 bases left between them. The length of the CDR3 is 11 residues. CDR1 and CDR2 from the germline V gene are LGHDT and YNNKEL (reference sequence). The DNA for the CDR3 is TGTGCCAGCAGCCTCCCCGGGGAGCTGTTTTTT. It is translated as CASSLPGELFF.

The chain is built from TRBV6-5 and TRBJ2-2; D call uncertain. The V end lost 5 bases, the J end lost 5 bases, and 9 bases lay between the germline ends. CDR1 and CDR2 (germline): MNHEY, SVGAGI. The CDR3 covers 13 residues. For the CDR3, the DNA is TGTGCCAGCAGTACCTTTGGTACCGGGGAGCTGTTTTTT. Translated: CASSTFGTGELFF.

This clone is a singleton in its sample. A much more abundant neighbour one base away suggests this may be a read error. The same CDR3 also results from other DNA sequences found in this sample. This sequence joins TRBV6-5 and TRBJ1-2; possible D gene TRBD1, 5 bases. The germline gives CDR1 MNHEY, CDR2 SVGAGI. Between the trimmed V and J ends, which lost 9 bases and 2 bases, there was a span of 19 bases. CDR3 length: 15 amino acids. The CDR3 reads CASSSSGTSNYGYTF. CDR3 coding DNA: TGTGCCAGTAGCTCATCAGGGACCTCAAACTATGGCTACACCTTC.

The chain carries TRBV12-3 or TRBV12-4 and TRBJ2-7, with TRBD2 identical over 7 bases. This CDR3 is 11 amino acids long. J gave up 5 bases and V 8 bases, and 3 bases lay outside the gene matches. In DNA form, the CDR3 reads TGTGCCAGCGCGGGAGAAAACGAGCAGTACTTC. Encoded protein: CASAGENEQYF.

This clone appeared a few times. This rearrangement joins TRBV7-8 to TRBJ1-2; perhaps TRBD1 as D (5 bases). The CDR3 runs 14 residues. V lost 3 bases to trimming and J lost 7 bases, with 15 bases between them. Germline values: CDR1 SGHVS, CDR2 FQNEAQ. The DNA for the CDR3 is TGTGCCAGCAGCTTCAGGGCAGAGCTCTTTGGCTACACCTTC. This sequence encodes CASSFRAELFGYTF. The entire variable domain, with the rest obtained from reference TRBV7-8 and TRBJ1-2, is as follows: GAGVSQSPRYKVAKRGQDVALRCDPISGHVSLFWYQQALGQGPEFLTYFQNEAQLDKSGLPSDRFFAERPEGSVSTLKIQRTQQEDSAVYLCASSFRAELFGYTFGSGTRLTVV.

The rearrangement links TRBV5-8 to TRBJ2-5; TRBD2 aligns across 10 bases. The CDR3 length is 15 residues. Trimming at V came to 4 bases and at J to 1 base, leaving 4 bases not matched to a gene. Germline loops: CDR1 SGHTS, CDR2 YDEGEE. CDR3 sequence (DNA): TGTGCCAGCAGCCGTAGCGGGAGGTTCCAAGAGACCCAGTACTTC. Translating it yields CASSRSGRFQETQYF.

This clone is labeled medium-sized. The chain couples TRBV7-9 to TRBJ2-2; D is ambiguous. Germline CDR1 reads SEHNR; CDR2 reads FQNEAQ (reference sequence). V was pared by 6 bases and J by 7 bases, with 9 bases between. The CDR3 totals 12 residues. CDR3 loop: CASSHQGGELFF. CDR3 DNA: TGTGCCAGCAGTCACCAAGGCGGGGAGCTGTTTTTT.

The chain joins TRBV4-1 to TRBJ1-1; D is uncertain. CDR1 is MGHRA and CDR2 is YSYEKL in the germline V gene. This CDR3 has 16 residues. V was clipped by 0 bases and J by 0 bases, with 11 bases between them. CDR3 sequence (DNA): TGCGCCAGCAGCCAAGAGGCATATCGTTTGAACACTGAAGCTTTCTTT. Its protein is CASSQEAYRLNTEAFF.

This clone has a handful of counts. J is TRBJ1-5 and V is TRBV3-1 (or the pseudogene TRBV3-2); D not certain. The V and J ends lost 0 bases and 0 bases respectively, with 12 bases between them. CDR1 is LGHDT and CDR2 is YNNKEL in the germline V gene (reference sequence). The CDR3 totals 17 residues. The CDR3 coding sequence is TGTGCCAGCAGCCAAGATCCGGCGGGAACTAGCAATCAGCCCCAGCATTTT. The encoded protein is CASSQDPAGTSNQPQHF.